Detailed here is one TCR beta chain. This clone's antigen is unknown. There are no base qualities to consult, and no much larger clone falls within one base. The donors belonged to the validation cohort of over a hundred subjects, which was separate from the approximately 680-subject first cohort. Preparation of the library involved the immunoSEQ multiplex PCR assay. As for the original processing: A statistical classification framework was built to diagnose cytomegalovirus status from the catalog of TCR beta chain sequences. TCRdb mirrors the immuneACCESS table, restricted to in-frame sequences. Some clones are absent from its copies; in checked studies, under half trace to an unresolved V gene, and the reason for the others is unknown. That table gives V, J and clone size, and the DNA gave D and trimming. The sample table lists roughly 190,000 clones, 86% of them with a count of one. Jointly, the top ten make up about 1.6% of the sample.

The record originates from a study of cytomegalovirus exposure and HLA in healthy donors (dated by TCRdb to 2016 to 2017). With regard to the full study: According to a later analysis, the roughly 120 validation repertoires were produced on the same platform as the approximately 600 repertoires of the first cohort. A separate validation cohort of roughly 110 different subjects was used in addition to the roughly 670-subject first cohort. The aim of the study was to test whether cataloging public T cell receptors could identify signatures of past pathogen exposure. High-throughput TCR immunosequencing, statistical association of individual TCRs with disease status, and machine learning were combined to predict cytomegalovirus infection status.

V sheds 6 bases and J sheds 5 bases, leaving 16 bases between their ends. The germline V gene (reference sequence) sets CDR1 to LNHNV and CDR2 to YYDKDF. Spanning cysteine to phenylalanine, the CDR3 consists of 14 amino acids. This entry keeps only the CDR3 DNA: 42 bases, framed from base 1. The investigation overall reported the following: A later analysis found that TCRs clustered in the first cohort also tended to co-occur in the 100 to 150 validation repertoires, with 94% of cluster scores above 0. It was suggested by the authors that the approach could potentially be generalized to other disease states and immunological phenotypes. A total of fewer than 200 TCR beta chains were listed by the study as associated with cytomegalovirus. Most TCR sequences were seen in very few donors, while some public TCRs were found in many individuals. The classifier was reported to diagnose cytomegalovirus status with high specificity and sensitivity in both the original cohort and the validation cohort. A later analysis had no HLA typing for the validation cohort, so co-occurrence there was scored across all 110 or so repertoires. In vitro tests confirmed that a few of the cytomegalovirus-associated TCR beta chains recognize cytomegalovirus antigens.

The clonotype comes from a woman aged 18-35 years in good health and CMV-seronegative. Recombination connected TRBV15 to TRBJ1-2, with an unclear D gene assignment. The sample taken for sequencing was PBMCs. The sequenced DNA is TGTGCCACCAGTCTAAGGACGGGAGGGTATGGCTACACCTTC. Translated, this is CATSLRTGGYGYTF.